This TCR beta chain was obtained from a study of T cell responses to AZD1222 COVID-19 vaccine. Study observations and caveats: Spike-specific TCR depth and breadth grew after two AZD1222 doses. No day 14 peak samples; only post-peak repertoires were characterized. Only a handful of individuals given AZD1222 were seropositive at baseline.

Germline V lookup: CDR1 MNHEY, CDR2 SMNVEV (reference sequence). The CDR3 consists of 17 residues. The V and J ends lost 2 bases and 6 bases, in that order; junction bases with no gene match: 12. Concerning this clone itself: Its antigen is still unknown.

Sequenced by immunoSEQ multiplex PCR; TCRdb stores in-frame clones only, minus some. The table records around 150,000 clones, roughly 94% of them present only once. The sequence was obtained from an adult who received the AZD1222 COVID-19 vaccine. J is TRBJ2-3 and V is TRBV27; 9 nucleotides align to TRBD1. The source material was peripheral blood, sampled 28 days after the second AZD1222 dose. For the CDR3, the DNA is TGTGCCAGCAGTTTACGGGGGGACAGGGCCCCTATTGATACGCAGTATTTT. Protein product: CASSLRGDRAPIDTQYF.